This T cell receptor beta chain was recovered during a study of control samples from healthy donors and cancer patients. Germline V gene data show CDR1 as LGHNA and CDR2 as YSLEER. V shed 2 bases and J shed 5 bases, with 15 bases lying between them. The CDR3 totals 16 residues. Generated by immunoSEQ multiplex PCR, the TCRdb table keeps only in-frame clones and is missing some. Among 50,000 or so clones listed, 90% to 97% were seen once. Sequenced material: blood. The sequence was collected from a woman in her late teens or twenties in good health. This chain uses TRBV4-3 with TRBJ1-4; no definite D call. CDR3 sequence reads: CASSQQRLSGNEKLFF. CDR3 coding DNA: TGCGCCAGCAGCCAACAACGTCTATCGGGGAATGAAAAACTGTTTTTT.